Given below is one TCR beta chain in context. Antigen: not known. The repertoire was sequenced with immunoSEQ multiplex PCR; TCRdb's copy has only in-frame clones and lacks some. The data hold around 70,000 clones, with 89% observed a single time. Per germline, CDR1 SGHNT and CDR2 YYREEE (reference sequence). This CDR3 is built from 13 residues. J was trimmed by 5 bases and V by 0 bases; bases with no gene match: 0. The entry originates in a study of OX40 agonist ivuxolimab in advanced cancers. Study as a whole: Partial responses were achieved by three patients: one hepatocellular carcinoma, two cutaneous melanoma. Study results and caveats: People who partly responded at 0.1-3.0 mg/kg had some of the least clonal expansion seen.

Sample: CD4+ or CD8+ T cells sorted from blood, taken in a trial of the OX40 agonist ivuxolimab. The clonotype comes from an adult with an advanced solid tumor such as melanoma, head and neck, liver or kidney cancer. J is TRBJ2-5 and V is TRBV5-4, with 8 bases fitting TRBD1. The CDR3 DNA reads TGTGCCAGCAGCTTGGGACAGGGGGAGACCCAGTACTTC. Translating it yields CASSLGQGETQYF. Full variable domain (missing parts from reference TRBV5-4 and TRBJ2-5): ETGVTQSPTHLIKTRGQQVTLRCSSQSGHNTVSWYQQALGQGPQFIFQYYREEENGRGNFPPRFSGLQFPNYSSELNVNALELDDSALYLCASSLGQGETQYFGPGTRLLVL.